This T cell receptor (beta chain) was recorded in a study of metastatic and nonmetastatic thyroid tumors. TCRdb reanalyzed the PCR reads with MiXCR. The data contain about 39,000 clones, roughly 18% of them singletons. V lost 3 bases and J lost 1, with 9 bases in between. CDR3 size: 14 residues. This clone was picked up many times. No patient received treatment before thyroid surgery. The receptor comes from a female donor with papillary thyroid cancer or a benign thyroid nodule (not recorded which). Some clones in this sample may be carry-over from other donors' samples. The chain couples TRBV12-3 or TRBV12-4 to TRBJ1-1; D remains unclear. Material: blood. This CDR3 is CASSFGGSNTEAFF. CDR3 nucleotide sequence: TGTGCCAGCAGTTTCGGAGGGTCGAACACTGAAGCTTTCTTT.